A selection of T cell receptor beta chains follows, all from one sample in a study of shared T cell receptors in the human thymus. Sequenced by immunoSEQ multiplex PCR; TCRdb stores in-frame clones only, minus some. Among about 710,000 clones listed, 70% to 90% were seen once. These data also formed part of another study, on human thymus T cells.

The specimen sequenced was thymocytes. The receptors derive from a boy in the first two years of life with a congenital heart defect. CDR3s include the opening cysteine and the closing phenylalanine or tryptophan. A D gene is named only where the DNA matches it firmly. Clone sizes are given selectively: once, few, many, or a class where the clone is expanded.

d_call: TRBD1; j_call: TRBJ1-5; clone_size: NA; v_call: TRBV7-9; cdr3_nt: TGTGCCAGCAGTCCTGGACAGGGGGCCCATAGCAATCAGCCCCAGCATTTT; cdr3_aa: CASSPGQGAHSNQPQHF
d_call: TRBD2; j_call: TRBJ2-5; clone_size: NA; v_call: TRBV4-2; cdr3_nt: TGTGCCAGCAGCCAGGCTGTAGTCAGCGGGGTTGGTGAGACCCAGTACTTC; cdr3_aa: CASSQAVVSGVGETQYF
d_call: NA; j_call: TRBJ1-1; clone_size: once; v_call: TRBV16; cdr3_nt: TGTGCCAGCAGCCCCCGACAGGAGAACACTGAAGCTTTCTTT; cdr3_aa: CASSPRQENTEAFF
d_call: NA; j_call: TRBJ2-1; clone_size: once; v_call: TRBV5-1; cdr3_nt: TGCGCCAGCAGCTTGGGTTCCGGGACATGGCTGAACAATGAGCAGTTCTTC; cdr3_aa: CASSLGSGTWLNNEQFF
d_call: NA; j_call: TRBJ2-1; clone_size: NA; v_call: TRBV7-2; cdr3_nt: TGTGCCAGCAGCTTAGTGGGGACAAGCTCCTACAATGAGCAGTTCTTC; cdr3_aa: CASSLVGTSSYNEQFF
d_call: TRBD2; j_call: TRBJ2-7; clone_size: NA; v_call: TRBV13; cdr3_nt: TGTGCCAGCAGCCCAAGGACTAGCGGGGGGTACGAGCAGTACTTC; cdr3_aa: CASSPRTSGGYEQYF
d_call: TRBD1; j_call: TRBJ1-4; clone_size: NA; v_call: TRBV4-3; cdr3_nt: TGCGCCAGCAGCCAAGAAGGGCAGGACAGGGTCACGGCAAATGAAAAACTGTTTTTT; cdr3_aa: CASSQEGQDRVTANEKLFF
d_call: TRBD1; j_call: TRBJ2-1; clone_size: NA; v_call: TRBV5-4; cdr3_nt: TGTGCCTGGGGTGGGGACAGGGGTTACAATGAGCAGTTCTTC; cdr3_aa: CAWGGDRGYNEQFF
d_call: TRBD1; j_call: TRBJ2-1; clone_size: NA; v_call: TRBV30; cdr3_nt: TGTGCCTGGAGTACGACAGGGGACAATGAGCAGTTCTTC; cdr3_aa: CAWSTTGDNEQFF
d_call: NA; j_call: TRBJ1-1; clone_size: NA; v_call: TRBV6-1; cdr3_nt: TGTGCCAGTAAGAGGGGGGGCAGGAGCACTGAAGCTTTCTTT; cdr3_aa: CASKRGGRSTEAFF
d_call: NA; j_call: TRBJ1-2; clone_size: NA; v_call: TRBV7-2; cdr3_nt: TGTGCCAGCAGCCCTATGTGGTCCGGTAGCTATGGCTACACCTTC; cdr3_aa: CASSPMWSGSYGYTF
d_call: NA; j_call: TRBJ2-7; clone_size: NA; v_call: TRBV6-5; cdr3_nt: TGTGCCAGCACCCAACGGCAGGACTACGAGCAGTACTTC; cdr3_aa: CASTQRQDYEQYF
d_call: NA; j_call: TRBJ2-7; clone_size: NA; v_call: TRBV5-6; cdr3_nt: TGTGCCAGCAGCTTGGGGCAGGAAAACTCCTACGAGCAGTACTTC; cdr3_aa: CASSLGQENSYEQYF
d_call: NA; j_call: TRBJ2-2; clone_size: few; v_call: TRBV4-3; cdr3_nt: TGCGCCAGCAGCCAAGATCAGGGGTTGGTGACCGGGGAGCTGTTTTTT; cdr3_aa: CASSQDQGLVTGELFF
d_call: TRBD1; j_call: TRBJ1-5; clone_size: NA; v_call: TRBV28; cdr3_nt: TGTGCCAGCAGTTCACTCAGGGGGCTCGGCGGAAGCAATCAGCCCCAGCATTTT; cdr3_aa: CASSSLRGLGGSNQPQHF
d_call: NA; j_call: TRBJ2-7; clone_size: few; v_call: TRBV5-6; cdr3_nt: TGTGCCAGCAGCTTAGGAGGGGACGAGCAGTACTTC; cdr3_aa: CASSLGGDEQYF
d_call: TRBD1; j_call: TRBJ2-3; clone_size: few; v_call: TRBV9; cdr3_nt: TGTGCCAGCAGCGTAGGTAGGACAGGGTTGGGCACAGATACGCAGTATTTT; cdr3_aa: CASSVGRTGLGTDTQYF
d_call: TRBD2; j_call: TRBJ2-1; clone_size: once; v_call: TRBV29-1; cdr3_nt: TGCAGCGTCTCCGGGGGGGGATACAATGAGCAGTTCTTC; cdr3_aa: CSVSGGGYNEQFF
d_call: NA; j_call: TRBJ2-7; clone_size: NA; v_call: TRBV7-2; cdr3_nt: TGTGCCAGCAGCTTACTCTACGAGCAGTACTTC; cdr3_aa: CASSLLYEQYF
d_call: TRBD1; j_call: TRBJ1-2; clone_size: NA; v_call: TRBV29-1; cdr3_nt: TGCAGCGTCCGCCACCGGGACAGGTACCAATACACCTTC; cdr3_aa: CSVRHRDRYQYTF
d_call: NA; j_call: TRBJ1-4; clone_size: once; v_call: TRBV28; cdr3_nt: TGTGCCAGCAGTTTATCCCAGGGGTCTGCAACTAATGAAAAACTGTTTTTT; cdr3_aa: CASSLSQGSATNEKLFF
d_call: NA; j_call: TRBJ2-5; clone_size: NA; v_call: TRBV4-3; cdr3_nt: TGCGCCAGCAGCCAAGAGGCACATAGCGAGACCCAGTACTTC; cdr3_aa: CASSQEAHSETQYF
d_call: NA; j_call: TRBJ2-5; clone_size: NA; v_call: TRBV28; cdr3_nt: TGTGCCAGCAGTTTGGGGCAAATGCAGGGAACCAAGTACTTC; cdr3_aa: CASSLGQMQGTKYF
d_call: NA; j_call: TRBJ1-1; clone_size: NA; v_call: TRBV28; cdr3_nt: TGTGCCAGCAGTTTTTTAGGGAGAGATATGAACACTGAAGCTTTCTTT; cdr3_aa: CASSFLGRDMNTEAFF
d_call: TRBD1; j_call: TRBJ2-1; clone_size: once; v_call: TRBV28; cdr3_nt: TGTGCCAGCAAACACAGGGGAAACAATGAGCAGTTCTTC; cdr3_aa: CASKHRGNNEQFF
d_call: TRBD2; j_call: TRBJ2-1; clone_size: NA; v_call: TRBV6-1; cdr3_nt: TGTGCCAGCAGGACTAGCGGGGGGTACAATGAGCAGTTCTTC; cdr3_aa: CASRTSGGYNEQFF
d_call: NA; j_call: TRBJ1-3; clone_size: NA; v_call: TRBV4-1; cdr3_nt: TGCGCCAGCAGCCAAGATATTCGTAGGAGGGACTCTGGAAACACCATATATTTT; cdr3_aa: CASSQDIRRRDSGNTIYF
d_call: TRBD1; j_call: TRBJ1-2; clone_size: NA; v_call: TRBV5-1; cdr3_nt: TGCGCCAGCAGCTTGGTGACAGGGAGCGGCTACACCTTC; cdr3_aa: CASSLVTGSGYTF
d_call: TRBD1; j_call: TRBJ1-2; clone_size: NA; v_call: TRBV5-1; cdr3_nt: TGCGCCAGCAGCGGAGGGACAGGAACCTCTCTTGGCTACACCTTC; cdr3_aa: CASSGGTGTSLGYTF
d_call: NA; j_call: TRBJ2-3; clone_size: NA; v_call: TRBV28; cdr3_nt: TGTGCCAGCAGTCCCATCGTATTCCCTCAGATAGATACGCAGTATTTT; cdr3_aa: CASSPIVFPQIDTQYF
d_call: TRBD2; j_call: TRBJ2-7; clone_size: NA; v_call: TRBV6-5; cdr3_nt: TGTGCCAGCAGAATGGGACTAGCGGAAACTTACGAGCAGTACTTC; cdr3_aa: CASRMGLAETYEQYF
d_call: NA; j_call: TRBJ1-5; clone_size: NA; v_call: TRBV19; cdr3_nt: TGTGCCAGTAGCGGCCAGGGCGAGGGCAATCAGCCCCAGCATTTT; cdr3_aa: CASSGQGEGNQPQHF
d_call: NA; j_call: TRBJ2-5; clone_size: once; v_call: TRBV10-3; cdr3_nt: TGTGCCATCAGTGACCGGGTCCAAGAGACCCAGTACTTC; cdr3_aa: CAISDRVQETQYF
d_call: TRBD2; j_call: TRBJ2-5; clone_size: NA; v_call: TRBV28; cdr3_nt: TGTGCCAGCAGTTCTAGCGGGGGGCGTGAAGAGACCCAGTACTTC; cdr3_aa: CASSSSGGREETQYF
d_call: TRBD1; j_call: TRBJ1-2; clone_size: NA; v_call: TRBV5-4; cdr3_nt: TGTGCCAGCAGCCCGGGACAGGGGGCTCCCTACTATGGCTACACCTTC; cdr3_aa: CASSPGQGAPYYGYTF
d_call: NA; j_call: TRBJ1-5; clone_size: NA; v_call: TRBV5-5; cdr3_nt: TGTGCCAGCAGTCCTACCCGCAATCAGCCCCAGCATTTT; cdr3_aa: CASSPTRNQPQHF
d_call: NA; j_call: TRBJ2-7; clone_size: once; v_call: TRBV7-8; cdr3_nt: TGTGCCAGCAGACCTCGTATAGCAGACTCCTACGAGCAGTACTTC; cdr3_aa: CASRPRIADSYEQYF
d_call: TRBD2; j_call: TRBJ2-1; clone_size: NA; v_call: TRBV5-1; cdr3_nt: TGCGCCAGCAGCTGGGAGCGGGGGACTTACAATGAGCAGTTCTTC; cdr3_aa: CASSWERGTYNEQFF
d_call: TRBD1; j_call: TRBJ1-2; clone_size: NA; v_call: TRBV6-1; cdr3_nt: TGTGCCAGCACCCCAACAGGGGGCTATGGCTACACCTTC; cdr3_aa: CASTPTGGYGYTF
d_call: NA; j_call: TRBJ2-5; clone_size: NA; v_call: TRBV6-1; cdr3_nt: TGTGCCAGCAGTGAAAACAGGGTGCCCTCCGGGACCCAGTACTTC; cdr3_aa: CASSENRVPSGTQYF
d_call: TRBD2; j_call: TRBJ2-7; clone_size: NA; v_call: TRBV27; cdr3_nt: TGTGCCAGCAGGCCGGAGGGCGGGAGGGCGTGCGAGCAGTACTTC; cdr3_aa: CASRPEGGRACEQYF
d_call: TRBD1; j_call: TRBJ2-7; clone_size: NA; v_call: TRBV7-9; cdr3_nt: TGTGCCAGCAGCTTAGATGCTCGGGACAGGGGCTACGAGCAGTACTTC; cdr3_aa: CASSLDARDRGYEQYF
d_call: NA; j_call: TRBJ2-1; clone_size: NA; v_call: TRBV30; cdr3_nt: TGTGCCTGGATGGGGCTAGCGAAAATCCTAAAAGCTAATGAGCAGTTCTTC; cdr3_aa: CAWMGLAKILKANEQFF
d_call: TRBD2; j_call: TRBJ2-1; clone_size: NA; v_call: TRBV15; cdr3_nt: TGTGCCACCAGCAATGGGGGGAGGGGATACAATGAGCAGTTCTTC; cdr3_aa: CATSNGGRGYNEQFF
d_call: NA; j_call: TRBJ1-3; clone_size: once; v_call: TRBV6-6; cdr3_nt: TGTGCCAGCAGTTTCGGTGCAGGGCCAACTGGAAACACCATATATTTT; cdr3_aa: CASSFGAGPTGNTIYF
d_call: TRBD2; j_call: TRBJ2-7; clone_size: NA; v_call: TRBV4-1; cdr3_nt: TGCGCCAGCAGCCAAGTGACTAGCGGGAGAGAGGGGACCTACGAGCAGTACTTC; cdr3_aa: CASSQVTSGREGTYEQYF
d_call: NA; j_call: TRBJ2-7; clone_size: NA; v_call: TRBV5-1; cdr3_nt: TGCGCCAGCAGCTTGGGCAGGTCCTACGAGCAGTACTTC; cdr3_aa: CASSLGRSYEQYF
d_call: TRBD2; j_call: TRBJ2-7; clone_size: NA; v_call: TRBV6-6; cdr3_nt: TGTGCCAGCAGTTACCGATCGGGACTAGGGATCTACGAGCAGTACTTC; cdr3_aa: CASSYRSGLGIYEQYF
d_call: NA; j_call: TRBJ1-1; clone_size: NA; v_call: TRBV10-3; cdr3_nt: TGTGCCATCAGTGAGTCGGAGGAGAACACTGAAGCTTTCTTT; cdr3_aa: CAISESEENTEAFF
d_call: NA; j_call: TRBJ1-1; clone_size: once; v_call: TRBV4-3; cdr3_nt: TGCGCCAGCAGCCACCTCAGGGCAACCCTGCCAAGTTACTCCGTGGCTTTCTTT; cdr3_aa: CASSHLRATLPSYSVAFF
d_call: TRBD2; j_call: TRBJ2-7; clone_size: NA; v_call: TRBV6-1; cdr3_nt: TGTGCCAGCAGTGAAGGTTTAGCGGGAGGTTCCCCCTCCTACGAGCAGTACTTC; cdr3_aa: CASSEGLAGGSPSYEQYF
d_call: NA; j_call: TRBJ2-3; clone_size: NA; v_call: TRBV11-3; cdr3_nt: TGTGCCAGCAGCTTAAGTGGGACTGGCACAGATACGCAGTATTTT; cdr3_aa: CASSLSGTGTDTQYF
d_call: TRBD1; j_call: TRBJ1-2; clone_size: NA; v_call: TRBV10-3; cdr3_nt: TGTGCCATCAGTGAAGGGACAGCGACCTATGGCTACACCTTC; cdr3_aa: CAISEGTATYGYTF
d_call: TRBD1; j_call: TRBJ2-7; clone_size: NA; v_call: TRBV5-1; cdr3_nt: TGCGCCAGCAGCCCCGACAGGGGGAACGAGCAGTACTTC; cdr3_aa: CASSPDRGNEQYF
d_call: TRBD1; j_call: TRBJ2-7; clone_size: NA; v_call: TRBV7-9; cdr3_nt: TGTGCCAGCAGCTCCACCGGAAAACCGGGACAGGAATACTACGAGCAGTACTTC; cdr3_aa: CASSSTGKPGQEYYEQYF